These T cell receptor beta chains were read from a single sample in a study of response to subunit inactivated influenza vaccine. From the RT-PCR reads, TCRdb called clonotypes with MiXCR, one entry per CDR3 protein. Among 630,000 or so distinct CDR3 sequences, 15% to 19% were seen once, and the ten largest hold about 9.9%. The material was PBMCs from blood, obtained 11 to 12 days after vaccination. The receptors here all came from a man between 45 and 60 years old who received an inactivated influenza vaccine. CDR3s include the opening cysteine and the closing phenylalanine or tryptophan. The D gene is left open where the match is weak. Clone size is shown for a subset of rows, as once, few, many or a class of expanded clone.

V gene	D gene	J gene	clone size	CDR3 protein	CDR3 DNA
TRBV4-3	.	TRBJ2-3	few	CASSQDDGDTQYF	TGCGCCAGCAGCCAAGATGACGGAGATACGCAGTATTTT
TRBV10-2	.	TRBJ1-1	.	CASSESKGKGAFF	TGCGCCAGCAGTGAGTCAAAGGGAAAGGGAGCTTTCTTT
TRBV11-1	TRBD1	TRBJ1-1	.	CASSPFSGTGGKTSNTEAFF	TGTGCCAGCAGCCCTTTTTCCGGGACAGGGGGCAAAACGTCGAACACTGAAGCTTTCTTT
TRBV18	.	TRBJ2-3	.	CASSPQRRGMDADTQYF	TGTGCCAGCTCACCACAGAGAAGGGGAATGGACGCAGATACGCAGTATTTT
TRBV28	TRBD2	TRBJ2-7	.	CASRSTSGSPYEQYF	TGTGCCAGCAGGTCAACTAGCGGGAGCCCCTACGAGCAGTACTTC
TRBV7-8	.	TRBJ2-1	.	CASSLRTEYNEQFF	TGTGCCAGCAGCTTACGGACTGAATACAATGAGCAGTTCTTC
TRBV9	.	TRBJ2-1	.	CASSVATRRDNEQFF	TGTGCCAGCAGCGTAGCTACCCGTCGAGACAATGAGCAGTTCTTC
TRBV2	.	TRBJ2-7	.	CASSGTGQAEYF	TGTGCCAGCAGCGGCACAGGGCAGGCAGAGTACTTC
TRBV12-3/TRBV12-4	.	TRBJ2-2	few	CASSLSAVNTGELFF	TGTGCCAGCAGTTTGTCCGCGGTGAACACCGGGGAGCTGTTTTTT
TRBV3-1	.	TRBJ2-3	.	CASSQVSKLGTTQYF	TGTGCCAGCAGCCAAGTCAGCAAACTTGGGACTACGCAGTATTTT
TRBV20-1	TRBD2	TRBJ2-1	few	CSARGLAAFNEQFF	TGCAGTGCTAGAGGACTAGCGGCGTTCAATGAGCAGTTCTTC
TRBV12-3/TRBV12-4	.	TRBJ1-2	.	CASSAQGWGYTF	TGTGCCAGCAGTGCACAGGGTTGGGGCTACACCTTC
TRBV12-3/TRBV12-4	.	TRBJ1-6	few	CASSSLSGSPLHF	TGTGCCAGCAGTTCCCTCTCGGGTTCACCCCTCCACTTT
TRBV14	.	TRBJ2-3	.	CASSQGLTGGHSTDTQYF	TGTGCCAGCAGCCAAGGTTTGACTGGCGGTCATAGCACAGATACGCAGTATTTT
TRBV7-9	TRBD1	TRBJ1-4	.	CASSTPTGVNEKLFF	TGTGCCAGCAGCACCCCGACAGGGGTAAATGAAAAACTGTTTTTT
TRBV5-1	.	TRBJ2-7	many	CASSLTGFEQYF	TGCGCCAGCAGCTTAACAGGGTTCGAGCAGTACTTC
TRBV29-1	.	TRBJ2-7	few	CSVLEGVSYEQYF	TGCAGCGTGTTGGAAGGGGTTTCCTACGAGCAGTACTTC
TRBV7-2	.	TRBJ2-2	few	CASSSQLHRELFF	TGTGCCAGCAGCTCACAGCTCCACCGGGAGCTGTTTTTT
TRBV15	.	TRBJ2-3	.	CATSSQGSADTQYF	TGTGCCACCAGCTCACAGGGTTCGGCAGATACGCAGTATTTT
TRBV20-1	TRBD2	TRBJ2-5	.	CSAEGSGRETQYF	TGCAGTGCCGAAGGTAGCGGGAGAGAGACCCAGTACTTC
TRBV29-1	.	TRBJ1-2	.	CSVGVLNGYTF	TGCAGCGTTGGGGTACTCAATGGCTACACCTTC
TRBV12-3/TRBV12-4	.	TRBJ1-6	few	CASSFERDGSPLHF	TGTGCCAGCAGTTTTGAGAGGGATGGTTCACCCCTCCACTTT
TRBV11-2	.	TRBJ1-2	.	CASSLEGRIYGYTF	TGTGCCAGCAGCTTAGAAGGAAGGATCTATGGCTACACCTTC
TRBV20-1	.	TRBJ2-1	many	CSAIQDFANLNEQFF	TGCAGTGCTATTCAGGATTTCGCAAACCTCAATGAGCAGTTCTTC
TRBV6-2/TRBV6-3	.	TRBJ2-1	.	CASKISTYNEQFF	TGTGCCAGCAAGATCTCTACCTACAATGAGCAGTTCTTC
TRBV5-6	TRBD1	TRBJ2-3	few	CASSLGTGDTDTQYF	TGTGCCAGCAGCTTGGGGACAGGAGACACAGATACGCAGTATTTT
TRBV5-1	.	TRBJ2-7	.	CASSLRGGNPYEQYF	TGCGCCAGCAGCTTAAGAGGGGGAAATCCCTACGAGCAGTACTTC
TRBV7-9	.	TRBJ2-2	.	CASSASLTGELFF	TGTGCCAGCAGCGCGTCCCTCACCGGGGAGCTGTTTTTT
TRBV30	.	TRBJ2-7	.	CAWRGVSYEQYF	TGTGCCTGGAGAGGGGTCTCCTACGAGCAGTACTTC
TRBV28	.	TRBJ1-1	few	CASSLFGRMNTEAFF	TGTGCCAGCAGTTTATTTGGGCGGATGAACACTGAAGCTTTCTTT
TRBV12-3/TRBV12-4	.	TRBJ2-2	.	CASLWGQRRTGELFF	TGTGCCAGTCTCTGGGGGCAGAGAAGGACCGGGGAGCTGTTTTTT
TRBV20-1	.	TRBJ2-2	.	CSARLQRDTGELFF	TGCAGTGCTAGGTTACAGCGGGACACCGGGGAGCTGTTTTTT
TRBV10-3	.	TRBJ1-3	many	CAIRVSSSGNTIYF	TGTGCCATCAGGGTGTCATCCTCTGGAAACACCATATATTTT
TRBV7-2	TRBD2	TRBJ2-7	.	CASSLLVRGGVLYEQYF	TGTGCCAGCAGCTTACTGGTGCGGGGGGGCGTCTTATACGAGCAGTACTTC
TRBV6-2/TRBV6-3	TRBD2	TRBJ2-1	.	CASTSAGSSYNEQFF	TGTGCCAGCACCTCAGCGGGAAGCTCCTACAATGAGCAGTTCTTC
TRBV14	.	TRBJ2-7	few	CASSLRDDKYF	TGTGCCAGCAGCCTGCGCGATGATAAGTACTTC